The rows below give T cell receptor beta chains drawn from one sample of a study of post-analysis software for immune sequencing data. In TCRdb, the PCR reads were re-called with MiXCR into one record per CDR3 protein. The sample carries 250,000 to 300,000 distinct CDR3 sequences, about 38% recorded once. Input material: blood. These receptors all come from a girl between 10 and 17 years old with multiple sclerosis. Both conserved end residues are part of each CDR3. A D gene is named only where the DNA matches it firmly. Size is omitted from some rows. Given values are once, few, many or a class for expanded clones.

TGCAGTGCTAGACATCACCGGGACAGGGGGCTCACTGAAGCTTTCTTT	CSARHHRDRGLTEAFF	TRBV20-1	TRBJ1-1	TRBD1	once
TGTGCCAGCAGCCCACAGCCCACTAGCGGGACCTACAATGAGCAGTTCTTC	CASSPQPTSGTYNEQFF	TRBV4-2	TRBJ2-1	TRBD2	many
TGTGCCAGCAGTTCCCCGACAGTTCAAGGGACCCAGTACTTC	CASSSPTVQGTQYF	TRBV28	TRBJ2-5	.	.
TGTGCCAGCAGTCTTTTTGTGCGGGGAAACACTGAAGCTTTCTTT	CASSLFVRGNTEAFF	TRBV13	TRBJ1-1	.	few
TGCGCCAGCAGCTTGGGGACAGCTGCTGATGGCTACACCTTC	CASSLGTAADGYTF	TRBV5-1	TRBJ1-2	.	many
TGTGCCAGCAGACCCCGGGACTCCGAAGGGGGGTATGGCTACACCTTC	CASRPRDSEGGYGYTF	TRBV27	TRBJ1-2	.	.
TGTGCCAGCAGCTATGGACTGCACAATGAGCAGTTCTTC	CASSYGLHNEQFF	TRBV7-3	TRBJ2-1	.	many
TGCAGTGCTAGAGCCACCAGGGGGAGCTCCTACAATGAGCAGTTCTTC	CSARATRGSSYNEQFF	TRBV20-1	TRBJ2-1	TRBD1	many
TGTGCCAGCAACCAACTCCTTACTAGCGGAGAGACCCAGTACTTC	CASNQLLTSGETQYF	TRBV14	TRBJ2-5	TRBD2	.
TGTGCCAGCAGCTTAAATTTCAGGGGCGCGGGTTTGACCGGGGAGCTGTTTTTT	CASSLNFRGAGLTGELFF	TRBV7-8	TRBJ2-2	.	few
TGTGCCAGCAGCCTTCTCCCCGGCGGGGGGCCGGGAGATACGCAGTATTTT	CASSLLPGGGPGDTQYF	TRBV7-2	TRBJ2-3	TRBD2	once
TGTGCCAGCAGTGGGCCTTATAAGTTTCGGCCGGGGGAGACCCAGTACTTC	CASSGPYKFRPGETQYF	TRBV25-1	TRBJ2-5	.	many
TGCAGCGTGGCCCAATTGGGATCGGAGACCCAGTACTTC	CSVAQLGSETQYF	TRBV29-1	TRBJ2-5	.	.
TGTGCCAGCAGCCCACCCGGGACAGGGGGCAACGAGCAGTACTTC	CASSPPGTGGNEQYF	TRBV7-9	TRBJ2-7	TRBD1	.
TGCGCCAGCAGCTCAGGGGGCCTGAATACGCAGTATTTT	CASSSGGLNTQYF	TRBV5-1	TRBJ2-3	TRBD1	many
TGTGCCAGCAGCCAAGAGAGTGCGGGGGGGCCCCGGGAGACCCAGTACTTC	CASSQESAGGPRETQYF	TRBV4-2	TRBJ2-5	TRBD2	many
TGTGCCAGCAGTTTATCAACAGGAGGACTCTATGGCTACACCTTC	CASSLSTGGLYGYTF	TRBV27	TRBJ1-2	.	many
TGCAGTGCTAGAGATCGCCCGGGAGAAGCTTTCTTT	CSARDRPGEAFF	TRBV20-1	TRBJ1-1	.	.
TGTGCCAGCAGCTTACTATCTCAGAGGTTAACTATGAACACTGAAGCTTTCTTT	CASSLLSQRLTMNTEAFF	TRBV7-9	TRBJ1-1	.	few
TGCAGTGCCCGACAGGTTGTCCAAGAGACCCAGTACTTC	CSARQVVQETQYF	TRBV20-1	TRBJ2-5	.	few
TGTGCCAGCAGCCCGACGGGAACGGGGCACTATGGCTACACCTTC	CASSPTGTGHYGYTF	TRBV9	TRBJ1-2	.	.
TGTGCCAGCAGCTTCCGCTCCACTAGCGGGAGGGACACGCAGTATTTT	CASSFRSTSGRDTQYF	TRBV7-2	TRBJ2-3	TRBD2	many
TGTGCCAGCCGGGGAGGTACGCAGTATTTT	CASRGGTQYF	TRBV6-5	TRBJ2-3	.	few
TGTGCCAGCAGCTCCCCACTACAAGAGTTGTTTTACGAGACCCAGTACTTC	CASSSPLQELFYETQYF	TRBV7-9	TRBJ2-5	.	many
TGTGCCAGCAGCCGACTAGCGGGAGTTTCGACAGATGCGCAGTATTTT	CASSRLAGVSTDAQYF	TRBV3-1	TRBJ2-3	TRBD2	.
TGTGCCAGCGGCCCATCCCCCCGGGGGGCCATCTTCAATGAGCAGTTCTTC	CASGPSPRGAIFNEQFF	TRBV21-1	TRBJ2-1	.	many
TGTGCCAGCAGCCCAGGACCAAACTACGAGCAGTACTTC	CASSPGPNYEQYF	TRBV6-5	TRBJ2-7	.	many
TGCGCCAGCAGCCCTAACAGGGCTCTGAACACTGAAGCTTTCTTT	CASSPNRALNTEAFF	TRBV4-1	TRBJ1-1	.	.
TGTGCCAGCAGTATGTGGGAGAGATCGGAGACCCAGTACTTC	CASSMWERSETQYF	TRBV12-3/TRBV12-4	TRBJ2-5	.	many
TGTGCCAGCAGGTTGGACGGAAAGAACACTGAAGCTTTCTTT	CASRLDGKNTEAFF	TRBV6-5	TRBJ1-1	.	.
TGCGCCAGCAGCCCCCGGGACAACTCCTACAATGAGCAGTACTTC	CASSPRDNSYNEQYF	TRBV5-1	TRBJ2-7	.	.
TGTGCCAGCAGCCTCCCGACTACGCGGGGGGGAAACAATGAGCAGTTCTTC	CASSLPTTRGGNNEQFF	TRBV5-4	TRBJ2-1	TRBD2	.
TGTGCCAGCAGCTCAGTGTCAACGTCGAGGGACAGCGCGAACACCGGGGAGCTGTTTTTT	CASSSVSTSRDSANTGELFF	TRBV7-2	TRBJ2-2	TRBD1	once
TGTGCCAGCAGCCAAGTGGGACAGGATTCACCCCTCCACTTT	CASSQVGQDSPLHF	TRBV3-1	TRBJ1-6	TRBD1	many
TGTGCTAGTGGTTTGGAGGGGGGGAACACTGAAGCTTTCTTT	CASGLEGGNTEAFF	TRBV12-5	TRBJ1-1	.	few
TGCAGTGCTAGAGACCCCGGTCGCACTTTCTCCAATGAGCAGTTCTTC	CSARDPGRTFSNEQFF	TRBV20-1	TRBJ2-1	.	many
TGCGCCAGCAGCTCCGGGACAGGGTCTAACTATGGCTACACCTTC	CASSSGTGSNYGYTF	TRBV5-1	TRBJ1-2	TRBD1	.
TGTGCCATCAAGGCTAGCGGGAGCTATACGCAGTATTTT	CAIKASGSYTQYF	TRBV10-3	TRBJ2-3	TRBD2	many
TGCGCCAGCAGCCCCCAGGGACAGAAAGAGACCCAGTACTTC	CASSPQGQKETQYF	TRBV5-1	TRBJ2-5	TRBD1	many
TGTGCCAGCATCGCGGAGGTAACCTACGAGCAGTACTTC	CASIAEVTYEQYF	TRBV6-1	TRBJ2-7	.	.
TGTGCCAGCAGTTCCCGGGACAGCGGTGAAAAACTGTTTTTT	CASSSRDSGEKLFF	TRBV28	TRBJ1-4	TRBD1	.
TGTGCCAGCAGCCGCGAGGGGACAGGGTCACGCGAGCAGTACTTC	CASSREGTGSREQYF	TRBV7-2	TRBJ2-7	TRBD1	many